This is a list of T cell receptor beta chains from one sample in a study of CD8+CD57+ T cells in acquired aplastic anemia. Using its own MiXCR run on the reads, TCRdb lists one record per CDR3 protein. The repertoire has about 160,000 distinct CDR3 sequences, 40% to 60% of them found once; the top ten carry over 25%. Sequenced input: sorted CD4+, CD8+, or CD8+CD57+ T cells (not recorded which) from PBMCs. The receptors derive from a human donor with aplastic anemia. Both conserved end residues are part of each CDR3. Fields, in order: V gene, clone size, J gene, D gene, CDR3 protein, CDR3 DNA. D genes are given only for firm matches. Only part of the rows carry a size: once, few, many, or a class if the clone is expanded.

V: TRBV2
size: few
J: TRBJ1-6
D: -
CDR3: CASRGVDNSPLHF
DNA: TGTGCCAGCAGGGGGGTAGATAATTCACCCCTCCACTTT

V: TRBV12-3/TRBV12-4
size: -
J: TRBJ1-6
D: TRBD1
CDR3: CASRGQYNSPLHF
DNA: TGTGCCAGCAGGGGACAGTATAATTCACCCCTCCACTTT

V: TRBV3-1
size: many
J: TRBJ1-1
D: TRBD1
CDR3: CASSPGGETEAFF
DNA: TGTGCCAGCAGCCCAGGGGGTGAGACTGAAGCTTTCTTT

V: TRBV9
size: -
J: TRBJ2-7
D: TRBD2
CDR3: CASSVQSGETYEQYF
DNA: TGTGCCAGCAGCGTACAGAGCGGGGAGACCTACGAGCAGTACTTC

V: TRBV12-3/TRBV12-4
size: many
J: TRBJ2-7
D: -
CDR3: CASSLRGLSYEQYF
DNA: TGTGCCAGCAGTTTAAGAGGCCTCTCCTACGAGCAGTACTTC

V: TRBV4-1
size: many
J: TRBJ2-3
D: TRBD2
CDR3: CASSQVWLAGSVTDTQYF
DNA: TGCGCCAGCAGCCAAGTGTGGCTAGCGGGAAGCGTCACAGATACGCAGTATTTT

V: TRBV12-3/TRBV12-4
size: -
J: TRBJ2-2
D: -
CDR3: CASSLLVGRGELFF
DNA: TGTGCCAGCAGTTTATTAGTTGGGAGGGGGGAGCTGTTTTTT

V: TRBV24-1
size: -
J: TRBJ2-3
D: -
CDR3: CATSDVSGPADTQYF
DNA: TGTGCCACCAGTGATGTGTCGGGTCCCGCAGATACGCAGTATTTT

V: TRBV7-9
size: many
J: TRBJ1-2
D: -
CDR3: CASSLAPGYPGGYTF
DNA: TGTGCCAGCAGCTTAGCCCCGGGGTACCCGGGGGGCTACACCTTC

V: TRBV9
size: few
J: TRBJ1-1
D: TRBD1
CDR3: CASSDQGENTEAFF
DNA: TGTGCCAGCAGCGACCAGGGGGAGAACACTGAAGCTTTCTTT

V: TRBV15
size: -
J: TRBJ2-7
D: TRBD1
CDR3: CATSTGTGNYEQYF
DNA: TGTGCCACCAGCACCGGGACAGGGAACTACGAGCAGTACTTC

V: TRBV7-3
size: many
J: TRBJ1-1
D: -
CDR3: CASSLSSGMNTEAFF
DNA: TGTGCCAGCAGCTTAAGTAGCGGCATGAACACTGAAGCTTTCTTT

V: TRBV20-1
size: -
J: TRBJ1-2
D: TRBD1
CDR3: CSARQGVGDGYTF
DNA: TGCAGTGCTAGGCAGGGGGTAGGGGATGGCTACACCTTC

V: TRBV5-8
size: many
J: TRBJ1-1
D: -
CDR3: CASSFDDRIEAFF
DNA: TGTGCCAGCAGCTTCGACGACAGGATCGAAGCTTTCTTT

V: TRBV7-8
size: -
J: TRBJ1-5
D: -
CDR3: CASSFYRNSQPQHF
DNA: TGTGCCAGCAGCTTCTACAGGAACAGTCAGCCCCAGCATTTT

V: TRBV29-1
size: once
J: TRBJ1-1
D: -
CDR3: CSASGFMNTEAFF
DNA: TGCAGTGCCTCGGGTTTCATGAACACTGAAGCTTTCTTT

V: TRBV25-1
size: -
J: TRBJ2-5
D: -
CDR3: CASSEGQTYQETQYF
DNA: TGTGCCAGCTCAGAAGGGCAGACGTACCAAGAGACCCAGTACTTC

V: TRBV19
size: -
J: TRBJ1-1
D: -
CDR3: CASSIEGATEAFF
DNA: TGTGCCAGTAGTATAGAGGGGGCCACTGAAGCTTTCTTT

V: TRBV9
size: many
J: TRBJ2-2
D: -
CDR3: CASSAPLVGELFF
DNA: TGTGCCAGCAGCGCCCCGTTAGTCGGGGAGCTGTTTTTT

V: TRBV4-1
size: many
J: TRBJ2-5
D: -
CDR3: CASSQDSEETQYF
DNA: TGCGCCAGCAGCCAAGACTCCGAAGAGACCCAGTACTTC

V: TRBV29-1
size: once
J: TRBJ1-1
D: -
CDR3: CSVSDISEAFF
DNA: TGCAGCGTTTCAGACATATCTGAAGCTTTCTTT

V: TRBV20-1
size: once
J: TRBJ2-3
D: TRBD2
CDR3: CSARAADSGSTDTQYF
DNA: TGCAGTGCTAGAGCCGCCGATAGCGGGAGCACAGATACGCAGTATTTT

V: TRBV10-3
size: -
J: TRBJ2-7
D: -
CDR3: CAISGPIYEQYF
DNA: TGTGCCATCAGTGGGCCTATATACGAGCAGTACTTC

V: TRBV24-1
size: -
J: TRBJ2-1
D: -
CDR3: CASGPPDNNEQFF
DNA: TGTGCCAGCGGGCCTCCCGATAACAATGAGCAGTTCTTC

V: TRBV11-1
size: -
J: TRBJ1-5
D: TRBD1
CDR3: CAVSSRTGVSNQPQHF
DNA: TGTGCCGTCTCGAGCCGGACAGGGGTAAGCAATCAGCCCCAGCATTTT

V: TRBV12-3/TRBV12-4
size: many
J: TRBJ2-7
D: -
CDR3: CASSFAAPPYEQYF
DNA: TGTGCCAGCAGTTTTGCGGCGCCCCCCTACGAGCAGTACTTC

V: TRBV19
size: -
J: TRBJ1-2
D: TRBD1
CDR3: CASRGQAVYGYTF
DNA: TGTGCCAGTAGAGGACAGGCCGTCTATGGCTACACCTTC

V: TRBV6-5
size: many
J: TRBJ2-1
D: TRBD1
CDR3: CASSYSGQSYNEQFF
DNA: TGTGCCAGCAGTTACTCGGGACAGTCGTACAATGAGCAGTTCTTC

V: TRBV20-1
size: -
J: TRBJ2-7
D: TRBD1
CDR3: CSAKKRDSFYEQYF
DNA: TGCAGTGCTAAGAAAAGGGACAGTTTCTACGAGCAGTACTTC

V: TRBV27
size: -
J: TRBJ1-1
D: -
CDR3: CASGWGSRTEAFF
DNA: TGTGCCAGCGGTTGGGGAAGCCGGACTGAAGCTTTCTTT

V: TRBV10-3
size: -
J: TRBJ1-1
D: -
CDR3: CAICPGATEAFF
DNA: TGTGCCATCTGTCCAGGGGCCACTGAAGCTTTCTTT

V: TRBV24-1
size: -
J: TRBJ2-7
D: -
CDR3: CATSDPIAAGSRYEQYF
DNA: TGTGCCACCAGTGACCCCATAGCGGCGGGCTCCCGCTACGAGCAGTACTTC

V: TRBV6-2/TRBV6-3
size: many
J: TRBJ2-3
D: -
CDR3: CASSYSSTDTQYF
DNA: TGTGCCAGCAGTTACTCCAGCACAGATACGCAGTATTTT

V: TRBV7-2
size: -
J: TRBJ2-3
D: -
CDR3: CASSTPGVDTQYF
DNA: TGTGCCAGCAGCACGCCAGGTGTAGATACGCAGTATTTT

V: TRBV2
size: few
J: TRBJ2-5
D: -
CDR3: CAGLQGRMETQYF
DNA: TGTGCCGGACTACAGGGGCGCATGGAGACCCAGTACTTC

V: TRBV12-3/TRBV12-4
size: -
J: TRBJ1-3
D: -
CDR3: CASRQNLAGTAGNTIYF
DNA: TGTGCCAGCAGACAAAATCTGGCGGGGACGGCTGGAAACACCATATATTTT

V: TRBV10-3
size: few
J: TRBJ2-3
D: TRBD2
CDR3: CAISEDLAGNTDTQYF
DNA: TGTGCCATCAGTGAGGACCTAGCGGGGAACACAGATACGCAGTATTTT

V: TRBV25-1
size: many
J: TRBJ2-1
D: -
CDR3: CASSFFGLYNEQFF
DNA: TGTGCCAGCAGTTTCTTTGGGCTCTACAATGAGCAGTTCTTC

V: TRBV19
size: many
J: TRBJ2-1
D: -
CDR3: CASSRGSGSYNEQFF
DNA: TGTGCCAGTAGTAGGGGTAGCGGATCCTACAATGAGCAGTTCTTC

V: TRBV19
size: -
J: TRBJ2-2
D: TRBD1
CDR3: CASTTGALNTGELFF
DNA: TGTGCCAGCACAACAGGGGCCTTAAACACCGGGGAGCTGTTTTTT

V: TRBV7-6
size: few
J: TRBJ2-1
D: -
CDR3: CASSLLRGNEQFF
DNA: TGTGCCAGCAGCTTACTCCGGGGTAATGAGCAGTTCTTC

V: TRBV9
size: many
J: TRBJ1-1
D: -
CDR3: CASSVSGSQNTEAFF
DNA: TGTGCCAGCAGCGTATCCGGCAGCCAGAACACTGAAGCTTTCTTT

V: TRBV2
size: -
J: TRBJ2-7
D: TRBD1
CDR3: CASRRTGGSYEQYF
DNA: TGTGCCAGCAGGAGGACAGGGGGCTCCTACGAGCAGTACTTC

V: TRBV7-8
size: -
J: TRBJ1-1
D: -
CDR3: CASSHRSATEAFF
DNA: TGTGCCAGCAGCCACAGGTCAGCCACTGAAGCTTTCTTT

V: TRBV7-6
size: -
J: TRBJ2-7
D: TRBD2
CDR3: CASSLARGLRREQYF
DNA: TGTGCCAGCAGCTTAGCGAGGGGACTACGACGGGAGCAGTACTTC

V: TRBV10-3
size: -
J: TRBJ2-5
D: -
CDR3: CAISTSGLAQETQYF
DNA: TGTGCCATCAGTACGTCAGGTTTAGCCCAAGAGACCCAGTACTTC

V: TRBV10-3
size: few
J: TRBJ1-1
D: -
CDR3: CASSEPQGWDTEAFF
DNA: TGTGCCAGCAGTGAACCCCAGGGATGGGACACTGAAGCTTTCTTT

V: TRBV20-1
size: -
J: TRBJ2-7
D: TRBD1
CDR3: CSALRQGTGEQYF
DNA: TGCAGTGCCCTCCGACAGGGGACGGGCGAGCAGTACTTC

V: TRBV3-1
size: -
J: TRBJ2-3
D: TRBD1
CDR3: CASSFTGTGIKDTQYF
DNA: TGTGCCAGCAGCTTTACCGGGACAGGGATAAAAGATACGCAGTATTTT

V: TRBV10-3
size: -
J: TRBJ2-7
D: TRBD2
CDR3: CAISGSASGSYEQYF
DNA: TGTGCCATCAGTGGGTCGGCTAGCGGATCCTACGAGCAGTACTTC

V: TRBV15
size: -
J: TRBJ2-5
D: -
CDR3: CATTRDRQETQYF
DNA: TGTGCCACCACGAGAGACAGACAAGAGACCCAGTACTTC

V: TRBV7-9
size: many
J: TRBJ1-2
D: TRBD1
CDR3: CASSLAYLPGQGEYYGYTF
DNA: TGTGCCAGCAGCTTAGCCTACCTTCCGGGACAGGGGGAGTACTATGGCTACACCTTC

V: TRBV12-3/TRBV12-4
size: -
J: TRBJ2-5
D: -
CDR3: CASTYGQGNHQETQYF
DNA: TGTGCCAGCACCTACGGGCAGGGAAACCACCAAGAGACCCAGTACTTC

V: TRBV25-1
size: -
J: TRBJ1-1
D: -
CDR3: CASSEDGWTEAFF
DNA: TGTGCCAGCAGTGAAGACGGGTGGACTGAAGCTTTCTTT

V: TRBV3-1
size: few
J: TRBJ2-7
D: -
CDR3: CASSQDSGTSKGYEQYF
DNA: TGTGCCAGCAGCCAAGATTCTGGAACTAGCAAAGGCTACGAGCAGTACTTC

V: TRBV4-1
size: -
J: TRBJ1-1
D: -
CDR3: CASKTLIRENTEAFF
DNA: TGCGCCAGCAAAACCCTCATAAGGGAGAACACTGAAGCTTTCTTT